The source of this T cell receptor (beta chain) is a study of blood T cell repertoires in COVID-19. The protocol was immunoSEQ multiplex PCR, while the TCRdb copy is restricted to in-frame clones and leaves out a portion. The sample gives roughly 320,000 clones, 89% of which show up once; 1.8% is in the top ten. Germline loops: CDR1 SGHNT, CDR2 YYREEE (reference sequence). Unmatched junction bases numbered 17, after V lost 2 bases and J lost 0 bases. This CDR3 spans 20 amino acids. This clone occurred once. Input material: peripheral blood. The chain links TRBV5-4 to TRBJ1-1; 9 nucleotides agree with TRBD1. The sequence was obtained from a woman aged 30 to 39 with COVID-19, enrolled during active disease. The CDR3 DNA sequence: TGTGCCAGCAGCTTCACACCGGGACAGGGTTCGGTGGGCATGAACACTGAAGCTTTCTTT. Encoded protein: CASSFTPGQGSVGMNTEAFF.